The following is a T cell receptor beta chain sequence with its context. Its antigen is unknown. The immunoSEQ assay was version 4, run in survey mode. Here immunoSEQ multiplex PCR was the method, and the copy in TCRdb shows in-frame clones only, minus some. This repertoire shows under 45,000 clones, 80% to 90% found once; its top ten account for approximately 1%. These data originate in a study of persistence of HIV-infected CD4 T cells. Germline V CDR1 and CDR2: SGHRS, YFSETQ. The trim removed 3 bases at V and 6 bases at J, leaving 10 bases unmatched. CDR3 length equals 15 residues. Nonspecific anti-CD3/anti-CD28 bead stimulation represents the broad CD4+ T cell repertoire. Sorting selected CD4+ T cells upregulating both CD40 ligand and CD69. Anti-CD28/CD49d costimulation, CD40-blocking antibody and enfuvirtide were given to CD8-depleted PBMCs for about 18 hours. Study results and caveats: CMV- and Gag-responding cells had lower TCRbeta richness than CD3/CD28-responding cells.

The input for sequencing was CD4+ T cells sorted from PBMCs after approximately 20-hour stimulation, taken from a patient who received antiretroviral therapy. The chain joins TRBV5-1 to TRBJ1-2, with 8 bases matching TRBD1. This receptor was identified in an adult man with HIV who was CMV-seropositive. The CDR3 sequence: CASSSRTGRSDGYTF. CDR3 in DNA: TGCGCCAGCAGCTCCCGGACAGGGAGGTCCGATGGCTACACCTTC.